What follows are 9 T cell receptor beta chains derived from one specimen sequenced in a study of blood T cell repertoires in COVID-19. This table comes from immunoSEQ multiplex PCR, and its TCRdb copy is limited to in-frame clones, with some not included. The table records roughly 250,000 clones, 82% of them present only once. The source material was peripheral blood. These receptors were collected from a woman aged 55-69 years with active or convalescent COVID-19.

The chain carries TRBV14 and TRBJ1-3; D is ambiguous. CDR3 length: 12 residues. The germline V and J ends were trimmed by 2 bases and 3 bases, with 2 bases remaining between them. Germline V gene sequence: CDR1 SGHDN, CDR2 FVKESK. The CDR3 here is CASSQLGNTIYF. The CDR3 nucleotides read TGTGCCAGCAGCCAACTTGGAAACACCATATATTTT.

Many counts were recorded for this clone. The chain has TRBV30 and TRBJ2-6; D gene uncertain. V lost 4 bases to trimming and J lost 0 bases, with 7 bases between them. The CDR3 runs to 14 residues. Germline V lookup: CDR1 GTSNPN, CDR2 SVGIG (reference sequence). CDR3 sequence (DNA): TGTGCCTGGACCCCAATCTCTGGGGCCAACGTCCTGACTTTC. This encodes CAWTPISGANVLTF.

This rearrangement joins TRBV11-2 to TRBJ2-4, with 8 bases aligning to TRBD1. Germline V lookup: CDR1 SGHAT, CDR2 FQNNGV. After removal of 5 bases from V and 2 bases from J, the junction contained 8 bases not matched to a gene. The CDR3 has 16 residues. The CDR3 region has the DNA TGTGCCAGCAGCCCCGGACAGGGTCTGTCCAAAAACATTCAGTACTTC. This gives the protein CASSPGQGLSKNIQYF.

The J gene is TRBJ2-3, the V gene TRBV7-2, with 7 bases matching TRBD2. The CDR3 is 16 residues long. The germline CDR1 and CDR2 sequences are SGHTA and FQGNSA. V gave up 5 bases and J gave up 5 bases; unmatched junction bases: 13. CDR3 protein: CASSPIGLGWGDTQYF. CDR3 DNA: TGTGCCAGCAGCCCCATCGGACTAGGATGGGGAGATACGCAGTATTTT.

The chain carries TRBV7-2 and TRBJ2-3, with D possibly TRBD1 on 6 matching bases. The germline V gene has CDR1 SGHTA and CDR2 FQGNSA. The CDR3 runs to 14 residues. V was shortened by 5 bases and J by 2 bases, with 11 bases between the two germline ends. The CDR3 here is CASSQDSHTDTQYF. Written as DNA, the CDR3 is TGTGCCAGCAGCCAGGACAGCCACACAGATACGCAGTATTTT.

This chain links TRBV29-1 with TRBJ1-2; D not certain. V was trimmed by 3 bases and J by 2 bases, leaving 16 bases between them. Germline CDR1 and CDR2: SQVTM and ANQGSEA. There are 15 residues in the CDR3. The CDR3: CSVELREAGNYGYTF. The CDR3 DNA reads TGCAGCGTTGAGTTGAGGGAAGCGGGGAACTATGGCTACACCTTC. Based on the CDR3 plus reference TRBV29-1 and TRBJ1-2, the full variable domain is SAVISQKPSRDICQRGTSLTIQCQVDSQVTMMFWYRQQPGQSLTLIATANQGSEATYESGFVIDKFPISRPNLTFSTLTVSNMSPEDSSIYLCSVELREAGNYGYTFGSGTRLTVV.

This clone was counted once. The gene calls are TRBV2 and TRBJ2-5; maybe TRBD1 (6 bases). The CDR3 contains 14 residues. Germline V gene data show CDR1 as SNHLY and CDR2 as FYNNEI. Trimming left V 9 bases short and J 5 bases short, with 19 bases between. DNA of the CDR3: TGTGCCAGAGGGGCCCAAACAGGGATGGAGACCCAGTACTTC. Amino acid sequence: CARGAQTGMETQYF.

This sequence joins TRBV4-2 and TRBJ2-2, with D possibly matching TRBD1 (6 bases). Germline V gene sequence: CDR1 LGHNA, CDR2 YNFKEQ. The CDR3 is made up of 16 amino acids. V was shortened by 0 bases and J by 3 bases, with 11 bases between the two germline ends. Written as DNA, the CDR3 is TGTGCCAGCAGCCAAGACCGAGGGGGTCACACCGGGGAGCTGTTTTTT. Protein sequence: CASSQDRGGHTGELFF.

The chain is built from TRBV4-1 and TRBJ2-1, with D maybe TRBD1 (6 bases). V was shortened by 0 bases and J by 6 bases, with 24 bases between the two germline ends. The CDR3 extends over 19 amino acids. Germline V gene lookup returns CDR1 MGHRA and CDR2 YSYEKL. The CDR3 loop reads CASSQDGGQGWGGINEQFF. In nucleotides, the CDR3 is TGCGCCAGCAGCCAAGATGGGGGCCAGGGTTGGGGTGGTATCAATGAGCAGTTCTTC.